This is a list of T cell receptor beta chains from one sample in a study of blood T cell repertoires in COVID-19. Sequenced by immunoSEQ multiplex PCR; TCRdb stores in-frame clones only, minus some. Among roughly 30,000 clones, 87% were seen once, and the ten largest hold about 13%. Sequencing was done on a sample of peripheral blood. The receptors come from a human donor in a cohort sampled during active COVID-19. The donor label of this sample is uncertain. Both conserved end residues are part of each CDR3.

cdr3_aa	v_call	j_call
CASSLRTENTEAFF	TRBV11-3	TRBJ1-1
CASSFSPGQGSYEQYF	TRBV5-1	TRBJ2-7
CASSWTGQETQYF	TRBV6-5	TRBJ2-5
CASSRSDTEAFF	TRBV19	TRBJ1-1
CASSFPSGGAFYTQYF	TRBV6-5	TRBJ2-3
CAISDTAGPIQETQYF	TRBV10-3	TRBJ2-5
CASTPTTANTGELFF	TRBV6-5	TRBJ2-2
CASSQRATSGLSTDTQYF	TRBV4-2	TRBJ2-3
CASSVAGAGGGYQETQYF	TRBV9	TRBJ2-5
CASSERGVLSGYTF	TRBV6-1	TRBJ1-2
CASSLWGAVGELFF	TRBV28	TRBJ2-2
CASSLIPGGRDTIYF	TRBV4-1	TRBJ1-3
CASSFGGDTDTQYF	TRBV7-3	TRBJ2-3
CAISDGANYGYTF	TRBV10-3	TRBJ1-2
CASSLSQGSEKLFF	TRBV28	TRBJ1-4
CASSSPGNTEAFF	TRBV6-5	TRBJ1-1
CASSLSGGAAYEQYF	TRBV3-1/TRBV3-2	TRBJ2-7
CASSPQGNSNQPQHF	TRBV6-5	TRBJ1-5
CAISEARETQYF	TRBV10-3	TRBJ2-5
CASSLGTGSTGELFF	TRBV13	TRBJ2-2
CASSLATQGTYSGNTIYF	TRBV11-2	TRBJ1-3
CASSQEAGTNQPQHF	TRBV4-3	TRBJ1-5
CASSLRQGEQPQHF	TRBV3-1/TRBV3-2	TRBJ1-5
CASRLPRDRGSGNTIYF	TRBV2	TRBJ1-3
CASSPGQGARETQYF	TRBV6-5	TRBJ2-5
CAWSVRAGVGETQYF	TRBV30	TRBJ2-5
CASSLVGLAQFF	TRBV7-9	TRBJ2-1
CASSLGQGPYGYTF	TRBV5-1	TRBJ1-2